This is a list of T cell receptor beta chains from one sample in a study of blood T cell repertoires in COVID-19. Sequencing was performed with immunoSEQ multiplex PCR; in TCRdb, only in-frame clones are kept and a portion is missing. The top ten clones hold approximately 3% of a sample with around 97,000 clones, about 85% of them seen once. Sequenced sample: peripheral blood. These receptors all stem from a man in his fifties or sixties in a cohort sampled during active COVID-19. Both conserved end residues are part of each CDR3. Each record gives: clone size, V gene, D gene, J gene, CDR3 DNA, CDR3 protein. A D gene is named only where the DNA matches it firmly. Some rows have no size entry. The others give once, few or many, or a class for an expanded clone.

clone_size: NA
v_call: TRBV5-4
d_call: TRBD2
j_call: TRBJ2-5
cdr3_nt: TGTGCCAGCAGCTCTAAAGCGGGGGCAGGGGAGACCCAGTACTTC
cdr3_aa: CASSSKAGAGETQYF

clone_size: NA
v_call: TRBV2
d_call: TRBD2
j_call: TRBJ2-3
cdr3_nt: TGTGCCAGCCGGGAGGTGCCGATCGGTACAGATACGCAGTATTTT
cdr3_aa: CASREVPIGTDTQYF

clone_size: once
v_call: TRBV6-5
d_call: TRBD1
j_call: TRBJ2-5
cdr3_nt: TGTGCCAGCCATCGACAGGGGGCGAAAAAGACCCAGTACTTC
cdr3_aa: CASHRQGAKKTQYF

clone_size: once
v_call: TRBV6-2/TRBV6-3
d_call: TRBD1
j_call: TRBJ2-5
cdr3_nt: TGTGCCAGCAGTTACGTGACAGGGGGTATGTCGGAGACCCAGTACTTC
cdr3_aa: CASSYVTGGMSETQYF

clone_size: NA
v_call: TRBV19
d_call: TRBD1
j_call: TRBJ1-1
cdr3_nt: TGTGCCAGCCTGCCGGGACAGGGTAATTCGAACACTGAAGCTTTCTTT
cdr3_aa: CASLPGQGNSNTEAFF

clone_size: NA
v_call: TRBV5-4
d_call: NA
j_call: TRBJ2-5
cdr3_nt: TGTGCCAGCAGCTTTGAGGGGGGGCGGGAGACCCAGTACTTC
cdr3_aa: CASSFEGGRETQYF

clone_size: NA
v_call: TRBV24-1
d_call: NA
j_call: TRBJ1-2
cdr3_nt: TGTGCCACCAGTGATTCCCGGACAGTGAATAACTATGGCTACACCTTC
cdr3_aa: CATSDSRTVNNYGYTF

clone_size: NA
v_call: TRBV3-1/TRBV3-2
d_call: TRBD1
j_call: TRBJ2-5
cdr3_nt: TGTGCCAGCAGCCAACACGGACAGGAAGAGACCCAGTACTTC
cdr3_aa: CASSQHGQEETQYF

clone_size: NA
v_call: TRBV3-1/TRBV3-2
d_call: NA
j_call: TRBJ2-1
cdr3_nt: TGTGCCAGCAGCCAACAGAGGGTCCCGTCCTACAATGAGCAGTTCTTC
cdr3_aa: CASSQQRVPSYNEQFF

clone_size: few
v_call: TRBV29-1
d_call: TRBD1
j_call: TRBJ1-1
cdr3_nt: TGCAGCGTTGTAGCGCAGGGGGGAACTGAAGCTTTCTTT
cdr3_aa: CSVVAQGGTEAFF

clone_size: NA
v_call: TRBV9
d_call: TRBD2
j_call: TRBJ2-2
cdr3_nt: TGTGCCAGCAGCCCCCGCGGGGGGGCCGGGACCGGGGAGCTGTTTTTT
cdr3_aa: CASSPRGGAGTGELFF

clone_size: NA
v_call: TRBV6-1
d_call: NA
j_call: TRBJ1-1
cdr3_nt: TGTGCCAGCAGTGAAGCGGCAGGGCGCACTGAAGCTTTCTTT
cdr3_aa: CASSEAAGRTEAFF

clone_size: NA
v_call: TRBV6-5
d_call: TRBD1
j_call: TRBJ1-2
cdr3_nt: TGTGCCAGCAGATTACAGGGGAAGGACTATGGCTACACCTTC
cdr3_aa: CASRLQGKDYGYTF

clone_size: few
v_call: TRBV2
d_call: TRBD1
j_call: TRBJ1-5
cdr3_nt: TGTGCCAGCAGCGGAGGACAGGGCGGCAATCAGCCCCAGCATTTT
cdr3_aa: CASSGGQGGNQPQHF

clone_size: NA
v_call: TRBV2
d_call: NA
j_call: TRBJ2-2
cdr3_nt: TGTGCCAGCAGGACGGAGGGAACGAACACCGGGGAGCTGTTTTTT
cdr3_aa: CASRTEGTNTGELFF

clone_size: NA
v_call: TRBV28
d_call: NA
j_call: TRBJ1-6
cdr3_nt: TGTGCCAGCAGTTTGCTCGGAGTTGACTCTTCCCTCCACTTT
cdr3_aa: CASSLLGVDSSLHF

clone_size: NA
v_call: TRBV10-3
d_call: TRBD1
j_call: TRBJ2-4
cdr3_nt: TGTGCCATCAGTCGGGGACAGGGGGCGAGGGACATTCAGTACTTC
cdr3_aa: CAISRGQGARDIQYF

clone_size: once
v_call: TRBV27
d_call: NA
j_call: TRBJ2-2
cdr3_nt: TGTGCCACCAATAGGTATCAGGTACCCACCGGGGAGCTGTTTTTT
cdr3_aa: CATNRYQVPTGELFF

clone_size: NA
v_call: TRBV20-1
d_call: NA
j_call: TRBJ2-1
cdr3_nt: TGCAGTCCCCGAGATAACAATGAGCAGTTCTTC
cdr3_aa: CSPRDNNEQFF

clone_size: NA
v_call: TRBV5-6
d_call: NA
j_call: TRBJ2-1
cdr3_nt: TGTGCCAGCAGCTTGCCAAATCCCGGCAATGAGCAGTTCTTC
cdr3_aa: CASSLPNPGNEQFF

clone_size: NA
v_call: TRBV19
d_call: NA
j_call: TRBJ2-2
cdr3_nt: TGTGCCAGTAAGGGGGGGACCGGGGAGCTGTTTTTT
cdr3_aa: CASKGGTGELFF

clone_size: NA
v_call: TRBV4-2
d_call: NA
j_call: TRBJ2-7
cdr3_nt: TGTGCCAGCAGCCAAGCCTCTACCAGGGACTACGAGCAGTACTTC
cdr3_aa: CASSQASTRDYEQYF

clone_size: NA
v_call: TRBV29-1
d_call: NA
j_call: TRBJ2-5
cdr3_nt: TGCAGCGTTGAATGGCCCACGACAGAAGAAGAGACCCAGTACTTC
cdr3_aa: CSVEWPTTEEETQYF

clone_size: NA
v_call: TRBV7-2
d_call: NA
j_call: TRBJ1-2
cdr3_nt: TGTGCCAGCAGCCCATCTCCAGGGGCAGACCTTGGTGGCTACACCTTC
cdr3_aa: CASSPSPGADLGGYTF

clone_size: few
v_call: TRBV19
d_call: NA
j_call: TRBJ1-3
cdr3_nt: TGTGCCAGTAGTATAGGGATTAGCCGCTCCTCTGGAAACACCATATATTTT
cdr3_aa: CASSIGISRSSGNTIYF

clone_size: NA
v_call: TRBV18
d_call: NA
j_call: TRBJ1-6
cdr3_nt: TGTGCCAGCTCAGCCGGGACACCCCGGAATTCACCCCTCCACTTT
cdr3_aa: CASSAGTPRNSPLHF

clone_size: NA
v_call: TRBV2
d_call: NA
j_call: TRBJ2-7
cdr3_nt: TGTGCCAGCAGTAGACAGAACCTTTTTGAGCAGTACTTC
cdr3_aa: CASSRQNLFEQYF

clone_size: NA
v_call: TRBV7-2
d_call: NA
j_call: TRBJ2-5
cdr3_nt: TGTGCCAGCAGCTTAGCGAGGGAGCGCGCACAAGAGACCCAGTACTTC
cdr3_aa: CASSLARERAQETQYF

clone_size: NA
v_call: TRBV7-9
d_call: TRBD2
j_call: TRBJ2-5
cdr3_nt: TGTGCCAGCAGCGAAACCGGGACTAGCGGGGGCGAGACCCAGTACTTC
cdr3_aa: CASSETGTSGGETQYF

clone_size: NA
v_call: TRBV9
d_call: NA
j_call: TRBJ1-6
cdr3_nt: TGTGCCAGCAGCGCCGGGACAATCAGTTCACCCCTCCACTTT
cdr3_aa: CASSAGTISSPLHF

clone_size: NA
v_call: TRBV3-1/TRBV3-2
d_call: NA
j_call: TRBJ2-7
cdr3_nt: TGTGCCAGCAGCCAAGATGGGCAGGGTGGCGAGCAGTACTTC
cdr3_aa: CASSQDGQGGEQYF

clone_size: NA
v_call: TRBV6-7
d_call: TRBD1
j_call: TRBJ1-1
cdr3_nt: TGTGCCAGCAGTTACTACCAGGGGGAAAACACTGAAGCTTTCTTT
cdr3_aa: CASSYYQGENTEAFF

clone_size: NA
v_call: TRBV19
d_call: NA
j_call: TRBJ1-5
cdr3_nt: TGTGCCAGTAGTGAGGGGACACTGAGCAATCAGCCCCAGCATTTT
cdr3_aa: CASSEGTLSNQPQHF

clone_size: NA
v_call: TRBV5-1
d_call: TRBD2
j_call: TRBJ2-1
cdr3_nt: TGCGCCAGCAGCATAGGACTAGCGGATGAGGCTGAGCAGTTCTTC
cdr3_aa: CASSIGLADEAEQFF